A selection of T cell receptor beta chains follows, all from one sample in a study of neoadjuvant anti-PD-1 for oral cavity cancer. Some clones are missing from TCRdb's copy, which holds only in-frame ones; the method was immunoSEQ multiplex PCR. The sample consists of about 72,000 clones, 65% to 85% of them appearing once. Specimen: PBMCs, collected before nivolumab (anti-PD-1) treatment. The receptors were gathered from a person aged 40-85 years with oral cavity squamous cell carcinoma. Both conserved end residues are part of each CDR3. D genes are given only for firm matches. Size tells how often a clone was seen (once, few, many) or the class of an expanded clone, and some rows leave it out.

TRBD1	NA	TRBV10-3	TRBJ2-1	TGTGCCATCAGTACAGAAGGACAGGGGGCCTATGAGCAGTTCTTC	CAISTEGQGAYEQFF
NA	NA	TRBV6-1	TRBJ2-5	TGTGCCAGCAGTGAATTAGGCGGGGTGGGAGAGACCCAGTACTTC	CASSELGGVGETQYF
TRBD1	NA	TRBV18	TRBJ1-2	TGTGCCAGCTCAAGAGGCCCGGGACAGAGGGGCTATGGCTACACCTTC	CASSRGPGQRGYGYTF
NA	NA	TRBV6-5	TRBJ2-1	TGTGCCAGTAGGGGTAGCTCCTACAATGAGCAGTTCTTC	CASRGSSYNEQFF
NA	NA	TRBV12-5	TRBJ1-2	TGTGCTAGTGGTTTAGGCAGGGTAGCCTATGGCTACACCTTC	CASGLGRVAYGYTF
NA	once	TRBV12-5	TRBJ1-3	TGTGCTAGTGGTCCTCCCTCTGGAAACACCATATATTTT	CASGPPSGNTIYF
TRBD1	NA	TRBV2	TRBJ1-1	TGTGCCAGAGACAGGGGGCAATCCACGCTGGCTTTCTTT	CARDRGQSTLAFF
NA	NA	TRBV28	TRBJ2-1	TGTGCCAGCAGGTCCTTAGCCCCCAATGAGCAGTTCTTC	CASRSLAPNEQFF
NA	NA	TRBV6-5	TRBJ1-1	TGTGCCAGCAGTGATATTACTGAAGCTTTCTTT	CASSDITEAFF
TRBD1	NA	TRBV28	TRBJ1-4	TGTGCCAGCAGTCCCGGGACAGCTAATGAAAAACTGTTTTTT	CASSPGTANEKLFF
TRBD1	NA	TRBV11-3	TRBJ2-2	TGTGCCAGCACGAAAGCACCGGGACAGCCTAACACCGGGGAGCTGTTTTTT	CASTKAPGQPNTGELFF
TRBD2	NA	TRBV30	TRBJ2-3	TGTGCCTGGAGTGGTGGGGGGGAAGATACGCAGTATTTT	CAWSGGGEDTQYF
NA	NA	TRBV11-2	TRBJ2-2	TGTGCCAGCAGGAAGGTGGGGACCCAACCGGGGGAGCTGTTTTTT	CASRKVGTQPGELFF
NA	NA	TRBV27	TRBJ1-2	TGTGCCAGCAGTTCCCCCTACACAGGGTTGGATGGCTACACCTTC	CASSSPYTGLDGYTF
NA	NA	TRBV6-4	TRBJ2-2	TGTGCCATTCATCGCAGGGATGCCGGGGAGCTGTTTTTT	CAIHRRDAGELFF
TRBD2	NA	TRBV5-1	TRBJ2-1	TGCGCCAGCAGCTCGCGTGAGGGGACTAACTACAATGAGCAGTTCTTC	CASSSREGTNYNEQFF
TRBD1	NA	TRBV4-1	TRBJ1-5	TGCGCCAGCAGCCAAGATACAACGGGACAGGGGAGCAATCAGCCCCAGCATTTT	CASSQDTTGQGSNQPQHF
NA	NA	TRBV30	TRBJ1-2	TGTGCCTGGAGTCGTCAGGGTGTTTATGGCTACACCTTC	CAWSRQGVYGYTF
NA	NA	TRBV6-1	TRBJ2-7	TGTGCCAGCAGTGAACCCGGGACGGGCTCCTACGAGCAGTACTTC	CASSEPGTGSYEQYF
TRBD1	NA	TRBV7-9	TRBJ2-2	TGTGCCAGCAGCTTACCCAGCACAGGGGCGAACACCGGGGAGCTGTTTTTT	CASSLPSTGANTGELFF
TRBD2	NA	TRBV4-2	TRBJ2-1	TGTGCCAGCAGCCAAGATAGTTTCAGCGGGACCTACAATGAGCAGTTCTTC	CASSQDSFSGTYNEQFF
NA	few	TRBV10-1	TRBJ2-1	TGCGCCAGCAGTGCAGGGGATTCCTACAATGAGCAGTTCTTC	CASSAGDSYNEQFF
NA	NA	TRBV19	TRBJ2-5	TGTGCCAGTAGTCGAACACGGCCAGAAGAGACCCAGTACTTC	CASSRTRPEETQYF